These 27 T cell receptor beta chains originate from one sample sequenced in a study of T cell responses to AZD1222 COVID-19 vaccine. The method was immunoSEQ multiplex PCR; TCRdb's version includes in-frame clones alone and lacks a portion of them. This sample has 110,000 to 150,000 clones, with 70% to 90% found just once. Sequencing used peripheral blood, obtained 28 days after the second AZD1222 dose. Receptors were obtained from an adult who received the AZD1222 COVID-19 vaccine.

This sequence joins TRBV30 and TRBJ1-5; D is possibly TRBD1 (6 bases). The CDR3 extends over 13 amino acids. The germline V gene encodes CDR1 GTSNPN and CDR2 SVGIG (reference sequence). V was pared by 0 bases and J by 7 bases, with 10 bases between. CDR3 residues: CAWSVSGEQPQHF. The CDR3 region has the DNA TGTGCCTGGAGTGTCTCAGGGGAACAGCCCCAGCATTTT.

V is TRBV7-3 and J is TRBJ1-1, with D possibly TRBD1 on 6 matching bases. Per the germline V gene, CDR1 is SGHTA and CDR2 is FQGTGA. Trimming removed 5 bases from V and 4 bases from J, with 11 bases in between. The CDR3 is 13 amino acids. Here the CDR3 DNA reads TGTGCCAGCAGCCCTCAGACAGGCACTGAAGCTTTCTTT. Its translation: CASSPQTGTEAFF.

V is TRBV6-5 and J is TRBJ2-7; possible D gene TRBD2, 6 bases. From germline, CDR1 is MNHEY and CDR2 SVGAGI. The ends were cut back, 10 bases at V and 0 bases at J, with 10 bases in the middle. The CDR3 totals 12 residues. In DNA, the CDR3 is TGTGCCACGACCGGGAGCTCCTACGAGCAGTACTTC. Encoded protein: CATTGSSYEQYF.

The V and J genes are TRBV9 and TRBJ1-6; 7 nucleotides agree with TRBD1. The germline CDR1 and CDR2 sequences are SGDLS and YYNGEE. V gave up 3 bases and J gave up 0 bases; unmatched junction bases: 15. The CDR3 runs to 20 residues. CDR3 nucleotides: TGTGCCAGCAGCGACCCTACAACGACAGGGAAAAGCTCCTATAATTCACCCCTCCACTTT. Its translation: CASSDPTTTGKSSYNSPLHF.

The chain is built from TRBV5-1 and TRBJ2-3; 8 nucleotides agree with TRBD1. Germline V gene data show CDR1 as SGHRS and CDR2 as YFSETQ. V lost 5 bases, J lost 1 base, and 12 bases stayed unmatched. There are 17 residues in the CDR3. This CDR3 is CASSHHRGELGTDTQYF. The CDR3 coding sequence is TGCGCCAGCAGTCATCACAGGGGGGAATTGGGCACAGATACGCAGTATTTT.

This sequence joins TRBV3-1 (or the pseudogene TRBV3-2) and TRBJ2-7; D ambiguous. CDR3 size: 12 residues. V lost 1 base and J lost 2, with 3 bases in between. CDR1 is LGHDT, CDR2 YNNKEL, per germline (reference sequence). The CDR3 DNA follows: TGTGCCAGCAGCCAAGCGACCTACGAGCAGTACTTC. Protein product: CASSQATYEQYF.

Only one count was recorded for this clone. This rearrangement joins TRBV9 to TRBJ1-5, with a tentative D call TRBD1 (6 bases). V was clipped by 4 bases and J by 9 bases, with 17 bases between them. CDR3 size: 14 residues. The germline CDR1 and CDR2 sequences are SGDLS and YYNGEE. The CDR3 loop reads CASSSGTQATPQHF. The DNA of the CDR3 is TGTGCCAGCAGCTCCGGGACACAGGCTACGCCCCAGCATTTT.

The chain is built from TRBV6-5 and TRBJ1-5, with D possibly matching TRBD1 (5 bases). CDR1 is MNHEY and CDR2 is SVGAGI in the germline V gene. This CDR3 contains 15 residues. Trimming removed 4 bases at V and 4 bases at J, with 14 bases between. The chain's CDR3 is CASSSGGTVNQPQHF. The CDR3 DNA reads as TGTGCCAGCAGTTCGGGCGGGACCGTGAATCAGCCCCAGCATTTT.

The J gene is TRBJ2-1, the V gene TRBV11-2; D is uncertain. V gave up 7 bases and J gave up 1 base, with 11 bases separating them. Germline CDR1 is SGHAT and CDR2 is FQNNGV. The CDR3 covers 14 residues. The CDR3, as DNA: TGTGCCAGCAACGTCCGGCAGTCCTACAATGAGCAGTTCTTC. This sequence encodes CASNVRQSYNEQFF.

V is TRBV19 and J is TRBJ1-2; TRBD1 aligns across 7 bases. The germline V gene has CDR1 LNHDA and CDR2 SQIVND (reference sequence). This CDR3 has 13 residues. J gave up 2 bases and V 10 bases, and 7 bases lay outside the gene matches. The CDR3 spells CATRQGPNYGYTF. The CDR3 DNA sequence: TGTGCCACCCGACAGGGACCAAACTATGGCTACACCTTC.

The gene calls are TRBV18 and TRBJ2-7, with 12 bases matching TRBD1. This CDR3 is 16 amino acids long. The ends lost 1 base at V and 5 bases at J; junction bases unmatched: 6. Germline values: CDR1 KGHSH, CDR2 LQKENI. The CDR3 nucleotides read TGTGCCAGCTCACCACAACCGGGACAGGGGGCTAACGAGCAGTACTTC. The encoded protein is CASSPQPGQGANEQYF.

This clone was seen a few times. V is TRBV4-1 and J is TRBJ2-2; the match to TRBD2 covers 7 bases. The CDR3 is made up of 16 amino acids. Per germline, CDR1 MGHRA and CDR2 YSYEKL. Losses at the gene ends were 6 bases for V and 8 bases for J; bases not matched to a gene: 15. The CDR3 bases are TGCGCCAGCAGACTTACTCCCGGGGCGCGGGAGGGGGAGCTGTTTTTT. Encoded protein: CASRLTPGAREGELFF.

Points on this clone: This sample includes further DNA sequences coding for the same CDR3. The CDR3 DNA reads as TGTGCCAGCAGTCCCAGGAGCTATGGCTACACCTTC. Protein sequence: CASSPRSYGYTF. The chain joins TRBV28 to TRBJ1-2; D unclear. The CDR3 has 12 amino acids. Germline V lookup: CDR1 MDHEN, CDR2 SYDVKM. Trimming removed 5 bases from V and 4 bases from J, with 8 bases in between.

This rearrangement joins TRBV10-3 to TRBJ1-1, with 7 bases matching TRBD1. This CDR3 is 14 amino acids long. With V trimmed by 6 bases and J by 1 base, 5 bases remained unmatched. In germline, CDR1 is ENHRY, CDR2 SYGVKD. Here the CDR3 DNA reads TGTGCCATCAGGGAGGGACAGCCGAACACTGAAGCTTTCTTT. Translating it yields CAIREGQPNTEAFF.

The V call is TRBV21-1, the J call TRBJ1-2; the table calls TRBD1, which could not be checked here. TRBV21-1 is recorded as a pseudogene. The CDR3 consists of 15 residues. The CDR3 spells CASSARQDVDYGYTF. The CDR3 DNA reads TGTGCCAGCAGCGCTCGACAGGATGTCGACTATGGCTACACCTTC.

Written as DNA, the CDR3 is TGTGCCAGCTCACCACCCGACAGGTACAATGAGCAGTTCTTC. This codes for CASSPPDRYNEQFF. The chain joins TRBV18 to TRBJ2-1; D is perhaps TRBD1 (6 bases). The CDR3 spans 14 residues. Trimming pared 0 bases from V and 4 bases from J, leaving 7 bases between. Germline V gene data show CDR1 as KGHSH and CDR2 as LQKENI.

This rearrangement joins TRBV18 to TRBJ2-1; 10 bases align to TRBD2. The CDR3 is 15 residues long. Trimming cost V 5 bases and J 3 bases; bases outside gene matches: 4. Per germline, CDR1 KGHSH and CDR2 LQKENI. CDR3 sequence: CASSTGLAIYNEQFF. CDR3 bases: TGTGCCAGCTCAACGGGACTAGCGATCTACAATGAGCAGTTCTTC.

The chain couples TRBV4-2 to TRBJ1-2; D remains unclear. The CDR3 contains 14 residues. V was cut by 0 bases and J by 4 bases, with 9 bases left in between. Germline CDR1 reads LGHNA; CDR2 reads YNFKEQ. CDR3 residues: CASSQDSGIYGYTF. For the CDR3, the DNA is TGTGCCAGCAGCCAAGATTCGGGGATCTATGGCTACACCTTC.

The J gene is TRBJ1-1, the V gene TRBV11-2; 8 bases agree with TRBD1. This CDR3 has 11 residues. Germline V CDR1 and CDR2: SGHAT, FQNNGV. The trim removed 6 bases at V and 8 bases at J, leaving 2 bases unmatched. The CDR3: CASSRTGEAFF. CDR3 nucleotide sequence: TGTGCCAGCAGTCGGACAGGGGAAGCTTTCTTT. Using reference TRBV11-2 and TRBJ1-1 for the parts outside the CDR3, the full variable domain is EAGVAQSPRYKIIEKRQSVAFWCNPISGHATLYWYQQILGQGPKLLIQFQNNGVVDDSQLPKDRFSAERLKGVDSTLKIQPAKLEDSAVYLCASSRTGEAFFGQGTRLTVV.

This chain uses TRBV28 with TRBJ2-2, with D hard to call. The CDR3 is 12 residues long. Trimming shortened V by 6 bases and J by 6 bases, and 8 bases separated the two germline ends. Looked up from germline, CDR1 is MDHEN and CDR2 is SYDVKM. The CDR3 coding sequence is TGTGCCAGCAGGAAAGTAGCCGGGGAGCTGTTTTTT. This sequence encodes CASRKVAGELFF.

The genes are TRBV2 and TRBJ2-2; TRBD1 matches at 8 bases. The J segment lost 4 bases and the V segment lost 6 bases, leaving 7 bases of the junction unmatched. Per germline, CDR1 SNHLY and CDR2 FYNNEI. The CDR3 has 15 amino acids. CDR3 sequence reads: CASRIGQGGTGELFF. CDR3 DNA sequence: TGTGCCAGCAGGATAGGACAGGGAGGCACCGGGGAGCTGTTTTTT.

This chain uses TRBV28 with TRBJ2-5; 8 nucleotides match TRBD2. This CDR3 has 14 residues. Germline CDR1 reads MDHEN; CDR2 reads SYDVKM. J was trimmed by 4 bases and V by 7 bases; bases with no gene match: 8. CDR3 sequence reads: CASTRTSRGETQYF. DNA of the CDR3: TGTGCCAGCACCCGGACTAGCCGGGGAGAGACCCAGTACTTC.

The gene calls are TRBV6-5 and TRBJ1-5; a weak D match, TRBD1 (5 bases). This CDR3 is built from 12 residues. The V end lost 8 bases, the J end lost 9 bases, and 14 bases lay between the germline ends. From germline, CDR1 is MNHEY and CDR2 SVGAGI. The CDR3 region is CASGWEGTPQHF. CDR3 in DNA: TGTGCCAGCGGGTGGGAAGGGACGCCCCAGCATTTT.

A note on this clone: One end of the junction fails to match germline, which may point to a read error. The chain carries TRBV7-7 and TRBJ2-5; TRBD2 might be the D (8 bases). The CDR3 has 16 residues. Germline CDR1 SSHAT, CDR2 FNYEAQ (reference sequence). The CDR3 here is CASSLAGRQGRETQYF. In DNA form, the CDR3 reads TGTGCTAGCAGCTTAGCGGGGCGACAGGGCCGGGAGACCCAGTACTTC.

The J gene is TRBJ1-3, the V gene TRBV5-1, with no clear D. CDR3 length equals 12 residues. Trimming took off 6 bases at V and 1 base at J, with 5 bases between the two ends. CDR1 is SGHRS and CDR2 is YFSETQ in the germline V gene. DNA for the CDR3: TGCGCCAGCACCGCTTCTGGAAACACCATATATTTT. Amino acids: CASTASGNTIYF.

This sequence joins TRBV28 and TRBJ2-7; 7 positions agree with TRBD2. This CDR3 comprises 13 residues. CDR1 is MDHEN, CDR2 SYDVKM, per germline. V lost 7 bases and J lost 2; bases outside the gene matches: 5. The CDR3 here is CASNHGGAYEQYF. DNA of the CDR3: TGTGCCAGCAATCATGGGGGGGCCTACGAGCAGTACTTC.

This clone was recorded once. CDR3: CASSQTQGRNEKLFF. In nucleotides, the CDR3 is TGTGCCAGCTCACAGACACAGGGAAGGAATGAAAAACTGTTTTTT. This rearrangement joins TRBV18 to TRBJ1-4; TRBD1 might be the D (6 bases). The CDR3 covers 15 residues. CDR1 is KGHSH, CDR2 LQKENI, per germline. The germline V and J ends were trimmed by 4 bases and 5 bases, with 14 bases remaining between them.